This record covers a single T cell receptor beta chain. Its binding antigen is unknown. Qualities for individual bases were not recorded, and no much larger clone is one base off. In total, around 600 healthy bone marrow donors made up the cohort. Cohort members were all nominally healthy when sampled, although unrecorded immune exposures were likely present. The donor was CMV seropositive and belonged to the group of a few hundred seropositive cohort members. Each donor provided a peripheral blood sample, and peripheral blood mononuclear cells were used for TCR beta sequencing. The Qiagen DNeasy Blood Extraction Kit was used to extract genomic DNA from the blood cell samples. This record belongs to a study of cytomegalovirus exposure and HLA in healthy donors (TCRdb year 2017). Notes on the research overall: According to an earlier analysis of a few hundred of the donors, about 179 million T cells yielded 100 million or so unique TCR beta sequences and about 280 Gb of sequence data. An early release covering roughly 600 HLA-typed donors comprised 250 to 350 gigabases of sequencing data and around 80 million unique TCR sequences. Among the roughly 390 genotyped donors, around 81% belonged to the genetic ancestry cluster associated with self-reported Caucasian donors. The study aimed to test whether signatures of past pathogen exposure could be identified by cataloging public T cell receptors. The study used immunosequencing to profile the T cell repertoires of several hundred subjects and linked those repertoires to cytomegalovirus serostatus. In addition to the first cohort of 666 subjects, a separate validation cohort of under 150 different subjects was used. The study combined high-throughput TCR immunosequencing, statistical association of individual TCRs with disease status, and machine learning to predict cytomegalovirus infection status. A later analysis re-examined previously published TCR beta repertoires from more than 650 donors and added high-resolution HLA genotyping to investigate patterns of TCR occurrence. Rather than using new phenotypic data, the later analysis identified candidate immune exposures from TCR beta sequences and from how often those sequences occurred across donors. An earlier analysis of 587 of the donors applied high-throughput TCR beta sequencing to assess whether each TCR beta V gene segment acted as functional or pseudogenic. Donor age, sex, ethnicity and CMV serostatus were collected together with the repertoire data. In a later genetic analysis, genome-wide SNP genotypes for about 65% of the 666 donors were used, and that subset was treated as a discovery cohort. All discovery cohort repertoires had been generated on a single sequencing platform. Class I and class II HLA loci were covered by the typing at four-digit resolution. The number of donors typed differed by locus, with roughly 620-630 for A, B, C, DRB1 and DQB1, roughly 550 for DQA1, nearly 610 for DPA1, and 472 for DPB1. Roughly 5 DR-DQ haplotypes were handled as single units for association and clustering, since linkage in the cohort was strong. Among roughly 400 genotyped donors of the cohort, an average of approximately 220,000 unique TCR beta nucleotide sequences was sequenced per donor, of which about 19% were non-productive.

The research as a whole found: The classifier was reported to diagnose cytomegalovirus status with high specificity and sensitivity in both the original cohort and the validation cohort. In a later analysis, some 17,000 TCR beta sequences were associated with specific HLA alleles at a false discovery rate of 0.05. Correlated functional status among segregating V segments might reflect linkage disequilibrium, but an unknown experimental factor could not be ruled out. The presence/absence analyses assumed that sequencing depth was roughly uniform across donors, and that assumption may not be true. Most TCR sequences were seen in very few donors, while some public TCRs were found in many individuals. Only TCR beta chains were sequenced in this cohort, and the absence of alpha or paired-chain data limited detectable features. Because HLA typing was unavailable for some donors at each locus, only the typed subset was used in association tests. Seventeen rarely observed V segments, including chromosome 9 orphons, were excluded from the earlier analysis of a few hundred of the donors because counts were too low. In the study, around 160 TCR beta chains were listed as associated with cytomegalovirus. Strong co-occurrence of HLA alleles, especially DR and DQ, made assigning TCR associations to individual alleles difficult. The sequencing pipeline was judged likely to have produced a cluster of highly shared sequence variants as a technical artifact. An earlier analysis of 587 of the donors showed that most TCR beta V segments appeared in productive rearrangements either about 87% or about 30% of the time, which broadly matched IMGT annotations. A later genetic analysis associated a missense DCLRE1C variant with V-gene and J-gene trimming of TCR beta chains, and an independent cohort replicated the association. Most CMV-associated TCR beta chains appeared to be HLA-restricted in a later analysis, and the HLA associations seemed to be driven largely by CMV exposure. A later analysis found that TCR association rates varied across HLA loci, with DRB1 alleles showing the most associated TCRs and HLA-C alleles the fewest. Immune exposure information for the cohort was limited to CMV serostatus. A later genetic analysis reported fewer N-insertions in productive TCRs among donors in an Asian-associated ancestry cluster than the roughly 620-donor mean. A few of the identified cytomegalovirus-associated TCR beta chains were confirmed in vitro to be specific for cytomegalovirus antigens. Compared with equally common non-associated chains, HLA-associated TCR beta chains in a later analysis were more clonally expanded and had lower generation probabilities. According to the authors, the approach could potentially be generalized to other disease states and immunological phenotypes. Some IMGT-functional V segments, including TRBV6-2 and TRBV6-3, could not be told apart with the 87-base-pair reads, so those segments were excluded. According to a later analysis, parvovirus B19, influenza, CMV and Epstein-Barr virus appeared linked to several top co-occurrence clusters. A further reported finding was that TCR beta sequences accurately predicted the HLA-A and HLA-B alleles for most subjects in the first cohort.

At the junction V is shortened by 1 base and J by 5 bases, with 11 bases in between. The germline V gene yields MDHEN for CDR1 and SYDVKM for CDR2. From the cysteine up to the phenylalanine, the CDR3 has a length of 14 residues. Only the CDR3 DNA is retained, 42 bases long and in frame from the first base. Library preparation was by the immunoSEQ multiplex PCR assay. The multiplex PCR relied on a mix of 60 forward primers for TCR Vbeta segments and 13 reverse primers for TCR Jbeta segments. Amplification of the CDR3 region of rearranged TCR beta genes was performed with a multiplex PCR assay on genomic DNA. The Illumina HiSeq System was used to sequence the amplified TCR beta libraries as 87-base-pair reads. In the authors' own workflow: In a later analysis, around 80 million unique TCR beta chains were counted across the approximately 640 repertoires, and around 10 million of these chains were shared by at least two donors. Raw reads were error-corrected and collapsed into unique sequences with a nearest-neighbor algorithm that merged closely related sequences to remove PCR and sequencing errors. To assign V, D and J gene segments, CDR3 sequences were aligned to IMGT reference sequences. Each retained sequence needed at least a six-nucleotide match to both a V gene segment and a J gene segment. Rearrangements were classified as productive when the CDR3 lacked stop codons and remained in frame with V and J, and all other rearrangements were classified as non-productive. Following IMGT convention, CDR3 was defined as the stretch from the second conserved V-encoded cysteine to the conserved J-encoded phenylalanine. In an earlier analysis of approximately 500 of the donors, sequences lacking an unambiguous match to a single V gene segment were excluded. In an earlier analysis of more than 500 of the donors, a V segment was called functional when productive rearrangements were above 56.7%, and segregating when the standard deviation between donors exceeded 5%. To diagnose cytomegalovirus status from the catalog of TCR beta chain sequences, a statistical classification framework was built. In a later analysis, TCR nucleotide sequences were compared against IMGT/GENE-DB human TR gene sequences so that V and J genes could be assigned. In a later analysis, CDR3 sequences and most-parsimonious VDJ recombination scenarios were assigned using the TCRdist pipeline. In a later analysis, each TCR beta chain was defined by its CDR3 amino acid sequence together with its V-gene family, and reads without a unique V-gene family were excluded. A later analysis removed 450 to 600 highly shared, low-generation-probability nucleotide sequences to deal with suspected cross-contamination and a sequencing artifact. In a later analysis, a clonal expansion index for each public chain was calculated from normalized within-repertoire ranks of inferred template counts. Generation probabilities in a later analysis came from a VDJ recombination model fitted to out-of-frame rearrangements, and those results were checked against IGoR. In a later analysis, hypergeometric tests were used to score TCR-TCR, TCR-HLA and TCR-CMV co-occurrence, with a repertoire-size bias correction applied to TCR pairs. False discovery rates were estimated in a later analysis by permuting HLA or CMV assignments 20 times. A later analysis grouped co-occurring TCRs with DBSCAN, adding TCRdist sequence similarity when clustering within HLA-allele-positive subsets. Repertoires with fewer than 30,000 or more than 120,000 public chains, plus five repertoires with anomalous nucleotide sharing, were excluded from co-occurrence clustering. This is the immuneACCESS table as TCRdb keeps it, with only in-frame sequences that have V and J called. A part of the clones is gone; compared with another copy, unresolved V genes explain less than half, and the rest is unexplained. The DNA gave D and trimming, while V, J and clone size come from that table. The sample table shows 99,000 or so clones, and less than 85% are seen once. The top ten constitute around 8.5% of the sample.

The chain employs TRBV28 and TRBJ1-1; a weak D assignment points to TRBD1 (5 bases agree). Sequencing used PBMCs. This sequence was found in a man aged 40-55 years in good health and CMV-seropositive. The sequenced DNA is TGTGCCAGCAGTTTATACGGGGGAGATACTGAAGCTTTCTTT. Its protein is CASSLYGGDTEAFF.